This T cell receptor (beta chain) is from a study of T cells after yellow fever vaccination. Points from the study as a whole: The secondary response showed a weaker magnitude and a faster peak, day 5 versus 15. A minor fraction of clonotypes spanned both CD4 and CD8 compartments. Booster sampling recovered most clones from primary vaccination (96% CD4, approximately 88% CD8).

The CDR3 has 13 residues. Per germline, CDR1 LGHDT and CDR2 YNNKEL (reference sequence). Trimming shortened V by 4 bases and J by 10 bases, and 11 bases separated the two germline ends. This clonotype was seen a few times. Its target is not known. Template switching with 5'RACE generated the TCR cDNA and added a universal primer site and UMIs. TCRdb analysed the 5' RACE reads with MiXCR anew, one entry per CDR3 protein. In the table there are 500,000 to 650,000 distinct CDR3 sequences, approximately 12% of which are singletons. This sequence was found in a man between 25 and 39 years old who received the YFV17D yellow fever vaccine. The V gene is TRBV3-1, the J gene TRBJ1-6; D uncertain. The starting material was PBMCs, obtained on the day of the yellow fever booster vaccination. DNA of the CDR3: TGTGCCAGCAGCCGCCGGACTGAGTCACCCCTCCACTTT. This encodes CASSRRTESPLHF. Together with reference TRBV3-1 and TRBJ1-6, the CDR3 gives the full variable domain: DTAVSQTPKYLVTQMGNDKSIKCEQNLGHDTMYWYKQDSKKFLKIMFSYNNKELIINETVPNRFSPKSPDKAHLNLHINSLELGDSAVYFCASSRRTESPLHFGNGTRLTVT.